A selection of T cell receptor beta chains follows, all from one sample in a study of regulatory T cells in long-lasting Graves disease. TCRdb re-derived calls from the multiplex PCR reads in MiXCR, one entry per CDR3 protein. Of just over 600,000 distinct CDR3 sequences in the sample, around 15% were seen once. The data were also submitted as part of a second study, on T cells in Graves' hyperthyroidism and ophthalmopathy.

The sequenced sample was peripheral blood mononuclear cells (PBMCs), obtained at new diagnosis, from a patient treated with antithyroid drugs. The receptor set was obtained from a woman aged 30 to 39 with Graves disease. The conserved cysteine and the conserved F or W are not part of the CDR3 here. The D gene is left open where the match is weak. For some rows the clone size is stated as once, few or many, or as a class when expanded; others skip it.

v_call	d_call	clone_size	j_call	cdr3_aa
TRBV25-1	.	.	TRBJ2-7	ASSGQLSSYEQY
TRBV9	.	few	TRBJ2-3	ASSTHYSTDTQY
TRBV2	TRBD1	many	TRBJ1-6	ASRTTGYSPLH
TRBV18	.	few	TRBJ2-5	ASSPEVETQY
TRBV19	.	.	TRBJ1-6	ASSITFDTNSPLH
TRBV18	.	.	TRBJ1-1	ASSPPSKRKMNTEAF
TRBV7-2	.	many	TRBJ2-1	ASSSQLTYNEQF
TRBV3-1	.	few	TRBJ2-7	ASSQARYEQY
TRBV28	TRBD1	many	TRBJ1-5	ASSLRGQGLQPQH
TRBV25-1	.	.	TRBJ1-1	ACSEWDNTEAF
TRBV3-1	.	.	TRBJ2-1	ASSPVGVPNEQF
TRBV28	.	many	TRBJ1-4	ASSSRREWVKLF
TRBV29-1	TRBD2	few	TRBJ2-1	SVQTGLAGAGQF
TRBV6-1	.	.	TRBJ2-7	AIKRRPGAVPYEQY
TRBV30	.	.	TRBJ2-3	AWSSNQGWGTDTQY
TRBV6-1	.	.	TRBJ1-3	ASRSLAYGNTIY
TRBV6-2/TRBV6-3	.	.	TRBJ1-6	ASSYSTAGIRSPLH
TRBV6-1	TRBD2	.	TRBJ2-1	ASSRYLAGELRAAGYNEHF
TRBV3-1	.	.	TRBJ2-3	ASKGGPNTDTQY
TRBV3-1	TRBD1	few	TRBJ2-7	ASSQSWDRDNEQY
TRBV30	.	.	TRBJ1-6	AWSSGVNNSPLH
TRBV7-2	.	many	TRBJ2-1	ASSLDYKSYNEQF
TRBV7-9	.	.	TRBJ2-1	ASSLAQGPQF
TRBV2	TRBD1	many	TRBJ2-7	ASRVSGTGRNEQY
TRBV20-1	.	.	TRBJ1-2	SAKEGQWGPGYGYT
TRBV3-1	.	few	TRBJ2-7	ASSQGSAQTYEQY
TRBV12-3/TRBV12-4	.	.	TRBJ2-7	ASSFIQGYEQY
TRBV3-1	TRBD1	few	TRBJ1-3	ASSHLDRGGNTIY
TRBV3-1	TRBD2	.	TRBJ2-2	ASSHLAGWNTGELF
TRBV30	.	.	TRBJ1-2	AWGGSFYFNGYT
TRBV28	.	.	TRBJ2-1	ASSFTGASSYNEQF
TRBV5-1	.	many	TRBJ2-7	ASSTEGHTFGEQY